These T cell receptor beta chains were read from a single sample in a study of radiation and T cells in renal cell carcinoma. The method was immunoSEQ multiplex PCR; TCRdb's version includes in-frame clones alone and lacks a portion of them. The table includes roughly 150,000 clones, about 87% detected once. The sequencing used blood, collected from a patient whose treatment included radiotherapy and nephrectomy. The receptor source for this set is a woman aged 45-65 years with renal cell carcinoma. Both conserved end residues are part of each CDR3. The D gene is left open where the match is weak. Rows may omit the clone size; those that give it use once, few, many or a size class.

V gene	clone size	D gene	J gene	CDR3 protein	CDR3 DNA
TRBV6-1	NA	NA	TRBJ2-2	CASSRGSQSTGELFF	TGTGCCAGCAGTAGAGGATCTCAGAGCACCGGGGAGCTGTTTTTT
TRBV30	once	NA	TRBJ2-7	CAWSVWGPGRSYEQYF	TGTGCCTGGAGTGTATGGGGGCCCGGGCGGAGCTACGAGCAGTACTTC
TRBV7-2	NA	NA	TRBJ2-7	CASSLARQPSYEQYF	TGTGCCAGCAGCTTAGCGCGGCAGCCGTCCTACGAGCAGTACTTC
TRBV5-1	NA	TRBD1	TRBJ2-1	CASSLEGQGVSQQFF	TGCGCCAGCAGCTTAGAGGGACAGGGGGTCTCGCAGCAGTTCTTC
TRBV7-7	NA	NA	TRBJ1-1	CASSLAETRLNTEAFF	TGTGCTAGCAGCTTAGCCGAGACACGGTTGAACACTGAAGCTTTCTTT
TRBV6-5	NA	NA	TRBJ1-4	CASRKTGLGNEKLFF	TGTGCCAGCAGGAAAACAGGGCTGGGTAATGAAAAACTGTTTTTT
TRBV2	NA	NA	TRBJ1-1	CASSEVTTNTEAFF	TGTGCCAGCAGTGAAGTCACGACGAACACTGAAGCTTTCTTT
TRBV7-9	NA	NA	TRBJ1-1	CASSLGGPRGFGMNTEAFF	TGTGCCAGCAGCTTAGGCGGTCCCAGGGGTTTTGGGATGAACACTGAAGCTTTCTTT
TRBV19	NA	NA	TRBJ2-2	CASSRAGGELFF	TGTGCCAGTAGTAGGGCCGGCGGGGAGCTGTTTTTT
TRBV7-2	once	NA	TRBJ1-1	CASSFGTVNTEAFF	TGTGCCAGCAGCTTTGGGACGGTGAACACTGAAGCTTTCTTT
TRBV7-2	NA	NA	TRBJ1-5	CASSLDRRNQPQHF	TGTGCCAGCAGCCTCGACCGGCGCAATCAGCCCCAGCATTTT
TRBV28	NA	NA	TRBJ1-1	CASSLQHTEAFF	TGTGCCAGCAGTTTACAGCACACTGAAGCTTTCTTT
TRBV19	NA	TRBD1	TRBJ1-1	CAARTEGAPKTEAFF	TGTGCCGCCCGTACGGAGGGGGCCCCAAAAACTGAAGCTTTCTTT
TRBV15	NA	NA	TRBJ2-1	CTTSRRDGPNNEQFF	TGTACCACCAGCAGAAGGGACGGTCCCAACAATGAGCAGTTCTTC
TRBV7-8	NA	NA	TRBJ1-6	CASSYLGFSNSPLHF	TGTGCCAGCAGCTATCTTGGTTTCTCCAATTCACCCCTCCACTTT
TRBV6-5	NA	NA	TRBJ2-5	CASSSPATETQYF	TGTGCCAGCAGTTCTCCAGCGACGGAGACCCAGTACTTC
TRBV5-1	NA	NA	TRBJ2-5	CASSRGLQETQYF	TGCGCCAGCAGCCGGGGCCTACAAGAGACCCAGTACTTC
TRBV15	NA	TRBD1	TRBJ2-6	CATSSRTGPGANVLTF	TGTGCCACCAGCAGTAGGACAGGGCCAGGGGCCAACGTCCTGACTTTC
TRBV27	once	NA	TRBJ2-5	CASSLLVGAAQYF	TGTGCCAGCAGTTTATTGGTTGGGGCGGCCCAGTACTTC
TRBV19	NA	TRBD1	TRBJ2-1	CASSPDRDNEQFF	TGTGCCAGCTCACCTGACAGGGACAATGAGCAGTTCTTC
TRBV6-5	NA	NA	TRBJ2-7	CASSPSILLGYEQYF	TGTGCCAGCAGCCCATCCATCCTCCTAGGATACGAGCAGTACTTC
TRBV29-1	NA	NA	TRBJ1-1	CSACRLNTEAFF	TGCAGCGCCTGCCGTTTGAACACTGAAGCTTTCTTT
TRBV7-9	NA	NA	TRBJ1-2	CASSLRADYGYTF	TGTGCCAGCAGCCTGAGGGCGGACTATGGCTACACCTTC
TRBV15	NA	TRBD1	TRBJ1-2	CATSRDRVINYGYTF	TGTGCCACCAGCAGGGACAGGGTGATTAACTATGGCTACACCTTC
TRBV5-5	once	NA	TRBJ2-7	CASSLEAGDRVEQYF	TGTGCCAGCAGCTTGGAGGCAGGGGACCGAGTCGAGCAGTACTTC
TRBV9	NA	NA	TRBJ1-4	CASSDRQTPTNEKLFF	TGTGCCAGCAGCGACCGACAGACACCCACTAATGAAAAACTGTTTTTT
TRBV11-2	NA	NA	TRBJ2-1	CASSLGLGSYNEQFF	TGTGCCAGCAGCTTAGGCTTAGGTTCGTACAATGAGCAGTTCTTC
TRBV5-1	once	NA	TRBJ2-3	CASSLVDSTDTQYF	TGCGCCAGCAGCTTGGTAGACAGCACAGATACGCAGTATTTT
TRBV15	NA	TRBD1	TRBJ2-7	CATSRDAATGAEQYF	TGTGCCACCAGCAGAGACGCGGCGACAGGGGCCGAGCAGTACTTC
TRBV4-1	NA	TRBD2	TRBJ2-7	CASSHVLGRTYEQYF	TGCGCCAGCAGCCACGTCCTCGGGAGGACCTACGAGCAGTACTTC
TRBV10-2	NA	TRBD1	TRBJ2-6	CASRDQGAPGANVLTF	TGCGCCAGCAGGGATCAGGGGGCGCCGGGGGCCAACGTCCTGACTTTC
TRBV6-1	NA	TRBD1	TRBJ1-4	CAARGYGEKLFF	TGTGCCGCCAGGGGGTATGGTGAAAAACTGTTTTTT
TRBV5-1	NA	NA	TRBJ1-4	CASSLSSGREKLFF	TGCGCCAGCAGCTTGTCATCCGGGCGGGAAAAACTGTTTTTT
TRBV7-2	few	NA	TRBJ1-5	CASSLEQGLNQPQHF	TGTGCCAGCAGCTTAGAACAGGGCCTCAATCAGCCCCAGCATTTT
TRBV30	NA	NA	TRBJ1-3	CACPRGDSGNTIYF	TGTGCCTGTCCACGAGGGGACTCTGGAAACACCATATATTTT
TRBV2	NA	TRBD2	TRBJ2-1	CASRLSGGAIYNEQFF	TGTGCCAGCAGATTAAGCGGGGGGGCTATTTACAATGAGCAGTTCTTC
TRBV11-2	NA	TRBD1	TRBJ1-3	CASSSPGQGSGNTIYF	TGTGCCAGCAGCTCCCCGGGACAGGGTTCTGGAAACACCATATATTTT
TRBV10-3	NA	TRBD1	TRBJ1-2	CAISGGTDYGYTF	TGTGCCATCAGTGGCGGGACAGACTATGGCTACACCTTC
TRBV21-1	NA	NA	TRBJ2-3	CASSNTLGDSPDTQYF	TGTGCCAGCAGCAATACTTTGGGAGACTCGCCAGATACGCAGTATTTT
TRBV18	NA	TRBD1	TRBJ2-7	CASSRPGQADYEQYF	TGTGCCAGCTCACGGCCGGGACAGGCCGACTACGAGCAGTACTTC
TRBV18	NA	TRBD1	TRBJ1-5	CASSRSAMDRARGQPQHF	TGTGCCAGCTCACGGTCCGCCATGGACAGGGCCCGCGGTCAGCCCCAGCATTTT